This TCR beta chain was identified during a study of T cells in Graves' hyperthyroidism and ophthalmopathy. TCR beta CDR3 region amplification was performed from RNA transcripts. HTBI primers were the set used in a first-round RT-PCR of the TCR CDR3. TCRdb called the multiplex PCR reads again in MiXCR, with one record for every CDR3 protein. The data show roughly 640,000 distinct CDR3 sequences, 15% to 20% seen once. CDR3 length: 14 residues. CDR1 and CDR2 from the germline V gene are SGHAT and FQNNGV. Unmatched junction bases numbered 5, after V lost 0 bases and J lost 7 bases. Only a few counts were recorded for this clonotype.

The TCR sequence derives from a woman aged 40 to 55 with Graves' ophthalmopathy. Sequencing was performed on blood. V is TRBV11-2 and J is TRBJ1-2; 7 bases agree with TRBD1. The CDR3, as DNA: TGTGCCAGCAGCTTAGATCAAGGGGGCGGTGGCTACACCTTC. It encodes CASSLDQGGGGYTF.